This entry lists 19 T cell receptor beta chains sequenced from one sample in a study of control samples from healthy donors and cancer patients. Profiling relied on immunoSEQ multiplex PCR, and the TCRdb table lists in-frame clones only, not all of them. Of around 110,000 clones listed, about 93% are singletons. Sequencing was done on a sample of blood. These receptors all stem from a man aged 25-40 years in good health.

The chain uses TRBV5-1 and TRBJ2-5; TRBD1 might be the D (5 bases). This CDR3 comprises 17 residues. V dropped 0 bases and J dropped 0 bases, with 15 bases sitting between them. Per germline, CDR1 SGHRS and CDR2 YFSETQ. CDR3 DNA: TGCGCCAGCAGCTTGGATCCGCGACAGACGTACCAAGAGACCCAGTACTTC. Translated: CASSLDPRQTYQETQYF.

This chain connects TRBV5-1 to TRBJ2-3; 7 bases are shared with TRBD1. The CDR3 contains 15 residues. V lost 4 bases, J lost 3 bases, and 8 bases stayed unmatched. Germline-derived CDR1 and CDR2 are SGHRS and YFSETQ. The CDR3 sequence is CASSETGTLTDTQYF. The CDR3 nucleotides read TGCGCCAGCAGCGAGACAGGGACGTTAACAGATACGCAGTATTTT.

V gene TRBV7-8 combines with J gene TRBJ1-1, with TRBD1 matching 8 bases. Germline assignment: CDR1 SGHVS and CDR2 FQNEAQ. This CDR3 is built from 15 residues. The J segment lost 3 bases and the V segment lost 0 bases, leaving 3 bases of the junction unmatched. CDR3 residues: CASSLAGQGHTEAFF. The DNA for the CDR3 is TGTGCCAGCAGCTTAGCTGGACAGGGCCACACTGAAGCTTTCTTT.

The sample holds one count of this clone. The CDR3 bases are TGTGCCAGCTCACTGGTCGGCGGAGGGAGGATGAACACTGAAGCTTTCTTT. This gives the protein CASSLVGGGRMNTEAFF. The V gene is TRBV18, the J gene TRBJ1-1; D is ambiguous. Germline lookup yields CDR1 KGHSH and CDR2 LQKENI. Trimming pared 4 bases from V and 0 bases from J, leaving 18 bases between. CDR3 length: 17 residues.

The chain uses TRBV4-1 and TRBJ1-1, with 8 bases fitting TRBD1. From germline, CDR1 is MGHRA and CDR2 YSYEKL. The CDR3 is 17 amino acids. The J segment lost 2 bases and the V segment lost 4 bases, leaving 12 bases of the junction unmatched. CDR3 DNA sequence: TGCGCCAGCAGCCCGACACAGGGGGTCAACGGAAACACTGAAGCTTTCTTT. Amino acids: CASSPTQGVNGNTEAFF.

This clone was observed a few times. This chain connects TRBV20-1 to TRBJ2-7, with D unresolved. CDR3 length equals 11 residues. Germline V lookup: CDR1 DFQATT, CDR2 SNEGSKA (reference sequence). V was pared by 3 bases and J by 5 bases, with 8 bases between. CDR3 nucleotide sequence: TGCAGTGCTAGTTCGGGTCACGAGCAGTACGTC. The encoded protein is CSASSGHEQYV.

The V call is TRBV7-9, the J call TRBJ2-1; TRBD2 might be the D (5 bases). This CDR3 is built from 11 residues. Germline loops: CDR1 SEHNR, CDR2 FQNEAQ (reference sequence). The V and J ends lost 4 bases and 7 bases respectively, with 5 bases between them. CDR3 region: CASSSGNEQFF. CDR3 coding DNA: TGTGCCAGCAGCTCGGGGAATGAGCAGTTCTTC.

The V gene is TRBV24-1, the J gene TRBJ1-1, with D maybe TRBD1 (6 bases). The length of the CDR3 is 13 residues. V dropped 7 bases and J dropped 4 bases, with 12 bases sitting between them. From germline, CDR1 is KGHDR and CDR2 SFDVKD. The CDR3 sequence: CATRRGGSTEAFF. The CDR3 DNA sequence: TGTGCCACCAGGAGGGGGGGCAGCACTGAAGCTTTCTTT.

V usage is TRBV11-3 and J usage is TRBJ2-1; perhaps TRBD1 as D (5 bases). The CDR3 totals 15 residues. Trimming cost V 1 base and J 5 bases, with 12 bases left between them. CDR1 is SGHNT, CDR2 YENEEA, per germline. The CDR3 reads CASSLGYRSDNEQFF. The CDR3, as DNA: TGTGCCAGCAGCTTAGGTTACAGGTCCGACAATGAGCAGTTCTTC.

This clone was recorded only once. The chain couples TRBV6-5 to TRBJ1-1; 9 bases align to TRBD1. V trimming: 1 base; J trimming: 5 bases; junction bases outside the gene matches: 5. CDR1 MNHEY and CDR2 SVGAGI come from the germline V gene. CDR3 length: 15 amino acids. The CDR3 DNA is TGTGCCAGCAGTTACTTCGGACAGGGGATTACTGAAGCTTTCTTT. This translates into CASSYFGQGITEAFF.

The rearrangement joins TRBV5-1 to TRBJ2-5, with D possibly being TRBD1 or TRBD2 (7 bases each). The germline V gene has CDR1 SGHRS and CDR2 YFSETQ. The V and J ends lost 4 bases and 1 base respectively, with 11 bases between them. The CDR3 covers 14 residues. In DNA form, the CDR3 reads TGCGCCAGCAGCGGGGGGGACAGCCAAGAGACCCAGTACTTC. It codes for CASSGGDSQETQYF.

V usage is TRBV3-1 (or the pseudogene TRBV3-2) and J usage is TRBJ1-4, with 10 bases lining up with TRBD1. The trim removed 4 bases at V and 7 bases at J, leaving 12 bases unmatched. CDR3 length equals 17 residues. The V gene's germline CDR1 is LGHDT and CDR2 YNNKEL (reference sequence). The chain's CDR3 is CASSPWTGGMYTEKLFF. The DNA for the CDR3 is TGTGCCAGCAGCCCCTGGACAGGGGGGATGTATACTGAAAAACTGTTTTTT.

This sequence joins TRBV19 and TRBJ1-4; D is ambiguous. Trimming took 3 bases from V and 0 from J, leaving 17 bases between them. Per germline, CDR1 LNHDA and CDR2 SQIVND (reference sequence). This CDR3 is 18 amino acids long. In nucleotides, the CDR3 is TGTGCCAGTAGTATCGAAGTAAGGACGGCCACAACTAATGAAAAACTGTTTTTT. This encodes CASSIEVRTATTNEKLFF.

This CDR3 reads CASRRTGNSNQPQHF. The CDR3 DNA follows: TGTGCCAGTAGACGGACAGGGAATAGCAATCAGCCCCAGCATTTT. The chain couples TRBV19 to TRBJ1-5; 8 bases agree with TRBD1. CDR3 size: 15 residues. Germline V lookup: CDR1 LNHDA, CDR2 SQIVND (reference sequence). With V trimmed by 6 bases and J by 0 bases, 4 bases remained unmatched.

This chain connects TRBV9 to TRBJ1-2; D is undetermined. This CDR3 contains 12 residues. Germline CDR1 and CDR2: SGDLS and YYNGEE. The V and J ends lost 9 bases and 8 bases respectively, with 17 bases between them. Written as DNA, the CDR3 is TGTGCCACCGACCGGGCCCGAGAGGGCTACACCTTC. This encodes CATDRAREGYTF. Drawing the rest from reference TRBV9 and TRBJ1-2, the complete variable domain is DSGVTQTPKHLITATGQRVTLRCSPRSGDLSVYWYQQSLDQGLQFLIQYYNGEERAKGNILERFSAQQFPDLHSELNLSSLELGDSALYFCATDRAREGYTFGSGTRLTVV.

The chain carries TRBV13 and TRBJ2-6; tentative D call: TRBD2 (5 bases). Trimming removed 10 bases at V and 1 base at J, with 8 bases between. The germline V gene has CDR1 PRHDT and CDR2 FYEKMQ (reference sequence). The CDR3 spans 13 residues. CDR3 sequence (DNA): TGTGCCATTCGCGGGTCTGGGGCCAACGTCCTGACTTTC. It yields the protein CAIRGSGANVLTF.

The V call is TRBV5-1, the J call TRBJ1-5, with D unresolved. Trimming stripped 2 bases from V and 5 bases from J, with 11 bases between. The CDR3 runs 14 residues. Looked up from germline, CDR1 is SGHRS and CDR2 is YFSETQ. CDR3 DNA sequence: TGCGCCAGCAGCTTAGAGGGAGGCCATCAGCCCCAGCATTTT. It is translated as CASSLEGGHQPQHF.

V and J are TRBV7-2 and TRBJ1-3; D call uncertain. CDR1 is SGHTA, CDR2 FQGNSA, per germline. The CDR3 totals 13 residues. V lost 4 bases to trimming and J lost 8 bases, with 12 bases between them. Written as DNA, the CDR3 is TGTGCCAGCAGCTCATCCCCCACTGACACCATATATTTT. This gives the protein CASSSSPTDTIYF.

The chain carries TRBV9 and TRBJ1-3; D remains ambiguous. The CDR3 is made up of 14 amino acids. Germline V CDR1 and CDR2: SGDLS, YYNGEE. The ends were cut back, 0 bases at V and 0 bases at J, with 4 bases in the middle. CDR3 nucleotides: TGTGCCAGCAGCGTAGAAAGCTCTGGAAACACCATATATTTT. Translation: CASSVESSGNTIYF. Looking up the rest from reference TRBV9 and TRBJ1-3 gives the full variable domain: DSGVTQTPKHLITATGQRVTLRCSPRSGDLSVYWYQQSLDQGLQFLIQYYNGEERAKGNILERFSAQQFPDLHSELNLSSLELGDSALYFCASSVESSGNTIYFGEGSWLTVV.